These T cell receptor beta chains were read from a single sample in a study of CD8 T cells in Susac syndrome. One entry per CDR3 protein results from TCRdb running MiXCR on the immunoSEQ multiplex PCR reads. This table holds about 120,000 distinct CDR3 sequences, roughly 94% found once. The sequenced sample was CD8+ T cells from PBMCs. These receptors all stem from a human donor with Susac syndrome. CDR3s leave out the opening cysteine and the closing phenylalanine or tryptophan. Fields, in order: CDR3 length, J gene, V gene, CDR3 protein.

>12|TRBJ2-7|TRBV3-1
ASSPQGGSYEQY
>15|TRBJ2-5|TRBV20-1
SAGGPRDTRNPETQY
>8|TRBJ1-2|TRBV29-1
SVIATGYT
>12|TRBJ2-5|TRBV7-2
ASSLVSAEETQY
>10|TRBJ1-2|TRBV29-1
SVVRGGYGYT
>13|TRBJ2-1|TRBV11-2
ASSLVQGALNEQF
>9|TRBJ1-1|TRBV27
ASSTGSKAF
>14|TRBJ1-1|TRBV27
ASSLGPGAPPTEAF
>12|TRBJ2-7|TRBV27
ASSRTTGDYEQY
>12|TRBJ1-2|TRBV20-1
SARDPEKNYGYT
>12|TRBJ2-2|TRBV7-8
ASSPWELTGELF
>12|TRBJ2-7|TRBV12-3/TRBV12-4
ASSSGTASYEQY
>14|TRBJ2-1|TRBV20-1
SARDLYGAPYNEQF
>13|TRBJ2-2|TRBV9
ASSVWDMNTGELF
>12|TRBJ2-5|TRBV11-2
ASSLVGLGVTQY
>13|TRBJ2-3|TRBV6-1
ASIQHPSGTDTQY
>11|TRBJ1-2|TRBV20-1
SATRANQQGYT
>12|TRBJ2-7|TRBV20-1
SARDALGAYEQY
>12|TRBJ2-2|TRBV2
ASRPQGGSGELF
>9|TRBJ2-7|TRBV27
ASSSSYEQY
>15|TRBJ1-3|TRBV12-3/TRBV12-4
ASSNRDSPSSGNTIY
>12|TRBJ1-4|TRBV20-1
SASDEQLNEKLF
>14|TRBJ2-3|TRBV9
ASSVAAGGPIDTQY
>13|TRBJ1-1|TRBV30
AWNLKGLGNTEAF
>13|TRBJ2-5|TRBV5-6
ASSFSRDVQETQY
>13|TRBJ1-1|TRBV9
ASSVAGNIAAEAF
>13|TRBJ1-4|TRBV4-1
ASSQVRILGEKLF
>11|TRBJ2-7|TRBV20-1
SARRQGAYEQY
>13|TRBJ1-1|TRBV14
ASSQERGRVTEAF
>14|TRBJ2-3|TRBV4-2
ASSQEASTFTDTQY
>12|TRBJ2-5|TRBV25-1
ASSEGVGQETQY
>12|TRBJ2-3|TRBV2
ASSPQGSGDTQY
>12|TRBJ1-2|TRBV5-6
ASSPQGWDYGYT
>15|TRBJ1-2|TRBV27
ASSLSRWDTPRRGYT
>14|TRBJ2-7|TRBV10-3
AISESIAGGSYEQY
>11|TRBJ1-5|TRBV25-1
ASSDSGGQPQH
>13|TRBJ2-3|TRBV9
ASSTSGGAVDTQY
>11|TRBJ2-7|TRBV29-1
SVTTGDSYEQY
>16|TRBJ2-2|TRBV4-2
ASSQSIAGGLNTGELF
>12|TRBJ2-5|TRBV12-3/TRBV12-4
ASSLNGYQETQY
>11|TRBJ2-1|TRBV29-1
SVAVGSYNEQF
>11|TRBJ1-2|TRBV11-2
ASSLVPTYGYT
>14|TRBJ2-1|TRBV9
ASSVLGLADYNEQF